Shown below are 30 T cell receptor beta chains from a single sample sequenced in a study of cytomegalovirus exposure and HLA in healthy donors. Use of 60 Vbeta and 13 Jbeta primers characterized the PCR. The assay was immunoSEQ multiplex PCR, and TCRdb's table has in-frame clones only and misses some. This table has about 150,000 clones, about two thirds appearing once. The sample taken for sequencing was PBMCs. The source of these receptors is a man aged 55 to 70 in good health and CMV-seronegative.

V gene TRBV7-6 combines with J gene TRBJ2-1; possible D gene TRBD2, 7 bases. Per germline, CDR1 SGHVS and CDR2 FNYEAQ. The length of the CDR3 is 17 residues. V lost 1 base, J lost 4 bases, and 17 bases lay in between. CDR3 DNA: TGTGCCAGCAGCTTAGAGGGGGGGCAGGGGCGTTACAATGAGCAGTTCTTC. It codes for CASSLEGGQGRYNEQFF.

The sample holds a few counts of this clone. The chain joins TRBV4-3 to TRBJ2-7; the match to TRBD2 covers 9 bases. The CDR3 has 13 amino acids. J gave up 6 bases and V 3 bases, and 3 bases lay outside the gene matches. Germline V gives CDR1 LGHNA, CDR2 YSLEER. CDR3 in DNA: TGCGCCAGCAGCCAGAGGACTAGCGCCGAGCAGTACTTC. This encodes CASSQRTSAEQYF.

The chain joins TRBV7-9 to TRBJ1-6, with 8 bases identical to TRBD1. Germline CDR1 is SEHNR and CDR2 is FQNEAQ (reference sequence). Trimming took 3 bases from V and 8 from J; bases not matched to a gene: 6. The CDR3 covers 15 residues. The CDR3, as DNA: TGTGCCAGCAGCTTTTCCAGGGGGCGGGATTCACCCCTCCACTTT. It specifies CASSFSRGRDSPLHF.

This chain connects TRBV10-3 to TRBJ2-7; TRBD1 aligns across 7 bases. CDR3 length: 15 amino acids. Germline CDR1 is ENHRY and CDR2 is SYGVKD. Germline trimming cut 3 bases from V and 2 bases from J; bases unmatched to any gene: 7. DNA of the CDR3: TGTGCCATCAGTGACTCAGACAGGGCGACCTACGAGCAGTACTTC. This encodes CAISDSDRATYEQYF.

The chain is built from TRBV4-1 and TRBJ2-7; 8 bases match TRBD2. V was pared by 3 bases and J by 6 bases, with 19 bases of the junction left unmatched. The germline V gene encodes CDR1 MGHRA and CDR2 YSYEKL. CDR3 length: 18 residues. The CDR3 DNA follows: TGCGCCAGCAGCCAGGTAAAGACTAGCGCTGAAGACCACCTCGAGCAGTACTTC. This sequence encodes CASSQVKTSAEDHLEQYF.

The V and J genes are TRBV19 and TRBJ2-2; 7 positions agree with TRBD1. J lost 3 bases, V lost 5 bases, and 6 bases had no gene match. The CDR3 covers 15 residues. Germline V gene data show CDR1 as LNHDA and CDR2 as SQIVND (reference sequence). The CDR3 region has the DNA TGTGCCAGTAGTCCATCGACAGGGTACACCGGGGAGCTGTTTTTT. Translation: CASSPSTGYTGELFF.

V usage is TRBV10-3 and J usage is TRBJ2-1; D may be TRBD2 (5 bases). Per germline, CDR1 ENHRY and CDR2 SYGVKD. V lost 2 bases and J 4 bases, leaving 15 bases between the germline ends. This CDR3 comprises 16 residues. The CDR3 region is CAISEPTRNQYNEQFF. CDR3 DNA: TGTGCCATCAGTGAGCCTACTAGGAACCAATACAATGAGCAGTTCTTC.

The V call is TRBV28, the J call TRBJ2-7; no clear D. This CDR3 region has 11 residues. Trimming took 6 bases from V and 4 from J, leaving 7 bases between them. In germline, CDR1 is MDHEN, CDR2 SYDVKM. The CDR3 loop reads CASSNYYEQYF. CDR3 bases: TGTGCCAGCAGCAACTATTACGAGCAGTACTTC.

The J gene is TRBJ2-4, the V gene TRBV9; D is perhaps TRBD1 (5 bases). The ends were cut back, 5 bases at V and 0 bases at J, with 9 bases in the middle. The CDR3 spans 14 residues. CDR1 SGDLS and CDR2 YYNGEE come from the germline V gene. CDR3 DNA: TGTGCCAGCAGTCAGGGTCTAGCCAAAAACATTCAGTACTTC. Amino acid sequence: CASSQGLAKNIQYF.

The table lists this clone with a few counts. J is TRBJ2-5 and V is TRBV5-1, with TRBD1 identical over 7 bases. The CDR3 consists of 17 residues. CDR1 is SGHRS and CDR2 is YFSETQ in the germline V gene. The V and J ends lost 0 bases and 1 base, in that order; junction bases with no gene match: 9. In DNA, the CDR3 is TGCGCCAGCAGCTTGGTGTCGACAGGGTCGGGCCAAGAGACCCAGTACTTC. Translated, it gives CASSLVSTGSGQETQYF.

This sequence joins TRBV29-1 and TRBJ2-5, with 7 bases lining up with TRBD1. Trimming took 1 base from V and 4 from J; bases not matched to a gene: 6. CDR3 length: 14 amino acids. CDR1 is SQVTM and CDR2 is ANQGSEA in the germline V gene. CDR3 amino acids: CSVEGGTAPETQYF. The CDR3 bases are TGCAGCGTTGAAGGAGGGACAGCGCCAGAGACCCAGTACTTC.

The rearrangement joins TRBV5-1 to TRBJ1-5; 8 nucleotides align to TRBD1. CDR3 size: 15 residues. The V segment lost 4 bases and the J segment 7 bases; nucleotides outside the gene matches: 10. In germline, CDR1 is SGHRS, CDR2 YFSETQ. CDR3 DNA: TGCGCCAGCAGCCCCCTTCCTCAGGGGGCCCAGCCCCAGCATTTT. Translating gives CASSPLPQGAQPQHF.

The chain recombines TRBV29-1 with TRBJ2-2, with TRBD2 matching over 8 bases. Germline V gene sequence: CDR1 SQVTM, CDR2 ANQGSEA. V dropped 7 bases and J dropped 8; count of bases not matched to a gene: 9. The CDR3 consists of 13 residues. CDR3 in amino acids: CSAAESGRGELFF. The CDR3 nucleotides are TGCAGCGCTGCTGAAAGCGGGAGAGGGGAGCTGTTTTTT.

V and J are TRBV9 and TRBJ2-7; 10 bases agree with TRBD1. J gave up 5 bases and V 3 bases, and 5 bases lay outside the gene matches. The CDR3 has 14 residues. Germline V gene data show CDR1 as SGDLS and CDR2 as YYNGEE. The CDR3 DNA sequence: TGTGCCAGCAGCGATGACAGGGGGCTAGACGAGCAGTACTTC. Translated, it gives CASSDDRGLDEQYF.

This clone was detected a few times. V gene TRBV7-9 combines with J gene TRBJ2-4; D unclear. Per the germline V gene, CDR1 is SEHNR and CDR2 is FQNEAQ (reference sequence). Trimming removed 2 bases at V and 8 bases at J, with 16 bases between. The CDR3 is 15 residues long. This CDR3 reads CASSLYRSEGDIQYF. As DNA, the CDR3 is TGTGCCAGCAGCTTATATCGGAGCGAAGGAGACATTCAGTACTTC.

The CDR3 nucleotides are TGTGCCAGCAGCCCCTCAGTTTCGACAGATACGCAGTATTTT. Protein product: CASSPSVSTDTQYF. The chain couples TRBV5-4 to TRBJ2-3, with D unclear. V dropped 4 bases and J dropped 3 bases, with 12 bases sitting between them. Germline values: CDR1 SGHNT, CDR2 YYREEE (reference sequence). The CDR3 is 14 residues long.

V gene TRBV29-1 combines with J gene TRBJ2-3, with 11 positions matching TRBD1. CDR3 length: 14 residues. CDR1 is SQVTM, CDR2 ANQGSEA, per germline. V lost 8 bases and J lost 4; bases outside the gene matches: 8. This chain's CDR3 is CSSRTGGLSDTQYF. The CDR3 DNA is TGCAGCTCGCGGACAGGGGGCTTGTCAGATACGCAGTATTTT.

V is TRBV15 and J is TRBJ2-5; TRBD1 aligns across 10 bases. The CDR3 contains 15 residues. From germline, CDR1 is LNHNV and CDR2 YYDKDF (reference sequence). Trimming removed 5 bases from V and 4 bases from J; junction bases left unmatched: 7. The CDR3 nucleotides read TGTGCCACCAGCTCGCGACAGGGGGCAGGAGAGACCCAGTACTTC. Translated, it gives CATSSRQGAGETQYF.

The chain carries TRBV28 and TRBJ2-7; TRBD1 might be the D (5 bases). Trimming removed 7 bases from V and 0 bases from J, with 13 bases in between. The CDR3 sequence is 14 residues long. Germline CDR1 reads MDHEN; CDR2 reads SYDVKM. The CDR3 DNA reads TGTGCCAGCAACACAGGCCCACCCTCCTACGAGCAGTACTTC. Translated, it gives CASNTGPPSYEQYF.

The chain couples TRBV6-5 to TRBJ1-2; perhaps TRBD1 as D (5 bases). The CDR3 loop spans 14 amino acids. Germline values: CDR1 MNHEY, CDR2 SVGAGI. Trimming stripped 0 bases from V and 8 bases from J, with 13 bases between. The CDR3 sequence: CASSYSWGVEGYTF. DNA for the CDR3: TGTGCCAGCAGTTACTCGTGGGGGGTGGAGGGCTACACCTTC.

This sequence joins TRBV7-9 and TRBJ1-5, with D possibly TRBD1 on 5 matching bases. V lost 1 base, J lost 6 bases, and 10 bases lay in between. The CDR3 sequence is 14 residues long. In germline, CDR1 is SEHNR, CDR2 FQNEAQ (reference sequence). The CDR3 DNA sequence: TGTGCCAGCAGCTTAGGGGGCCCTGGTCAGCCCCAGCATTTT. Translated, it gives CASSLGGPGQPQHF. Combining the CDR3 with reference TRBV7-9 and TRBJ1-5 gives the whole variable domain DTGVSQNPRHKITKRGQNVTFRCDPISEHNRLYWYRQTLGQGPEFLTYFQNEAQLEKSRLLSDRFSAERPKGSFSTLEIQRTEQGDSAMYLCASSLGGPGQPQHFGDGTRLSIL.

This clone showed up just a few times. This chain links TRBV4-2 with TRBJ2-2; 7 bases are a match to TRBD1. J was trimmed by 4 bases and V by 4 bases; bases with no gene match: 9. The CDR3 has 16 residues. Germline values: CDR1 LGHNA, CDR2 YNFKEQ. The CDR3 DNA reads TGTGCCAGCAGCCGCGACAGGGTAGATAGCACCGGGGAGCTGTTTTTT. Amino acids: CASSRDRVDSTGELFF.

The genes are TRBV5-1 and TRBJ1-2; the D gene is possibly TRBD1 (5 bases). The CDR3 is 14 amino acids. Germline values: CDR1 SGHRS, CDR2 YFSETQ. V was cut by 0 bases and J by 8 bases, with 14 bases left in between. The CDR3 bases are TGCGCCAGCAGCTTGGAAGGCCAGGGTGAGGGCTACACCTTC. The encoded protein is CASSLEGQGEGYTF.

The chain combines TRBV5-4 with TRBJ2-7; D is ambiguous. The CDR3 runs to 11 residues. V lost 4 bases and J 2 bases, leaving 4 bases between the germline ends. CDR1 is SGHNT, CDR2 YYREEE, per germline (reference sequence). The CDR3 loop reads CASSSAYEQYF. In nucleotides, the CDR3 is TGTGCCAGCAGCAGCGCCTACGAGCAGTACTTC.

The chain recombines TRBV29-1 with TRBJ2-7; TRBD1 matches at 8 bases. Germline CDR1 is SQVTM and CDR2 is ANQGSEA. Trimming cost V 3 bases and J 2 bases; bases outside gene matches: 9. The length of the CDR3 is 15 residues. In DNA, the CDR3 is TGCAGCGTTGATGGGCTTGGACAGGGAACCTACGAGCAGTACTTC. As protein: CSVDGLGQGTYEQYF.

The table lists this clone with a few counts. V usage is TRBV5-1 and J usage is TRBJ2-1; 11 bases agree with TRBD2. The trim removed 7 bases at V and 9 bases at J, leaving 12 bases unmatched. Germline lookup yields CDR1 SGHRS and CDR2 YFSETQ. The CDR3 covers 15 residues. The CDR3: CASVPGTSGTSEQFF. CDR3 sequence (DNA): TGCGCCAGCGTTCCCGGGACTAGCGGAACGAGTGAGCAGTTCTTC.

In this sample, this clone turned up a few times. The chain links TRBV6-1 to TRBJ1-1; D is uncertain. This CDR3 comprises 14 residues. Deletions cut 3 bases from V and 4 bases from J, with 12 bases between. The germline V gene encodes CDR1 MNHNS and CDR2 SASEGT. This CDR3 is CASSDVRVGTEAFF. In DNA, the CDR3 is TGTGCCAGCAGTGACGTGAGGGTTGGCACTGAAGCTTTCTTT.

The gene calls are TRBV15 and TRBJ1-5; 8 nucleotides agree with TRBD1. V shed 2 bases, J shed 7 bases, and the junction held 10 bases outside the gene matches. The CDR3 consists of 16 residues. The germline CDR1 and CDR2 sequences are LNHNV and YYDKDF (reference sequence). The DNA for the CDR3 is TGTGCCACCAGCAGATTGATTGGACAGGGAAACCAGCCCCAGCATTTT. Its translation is CATSRLIGQGNQPQHF.

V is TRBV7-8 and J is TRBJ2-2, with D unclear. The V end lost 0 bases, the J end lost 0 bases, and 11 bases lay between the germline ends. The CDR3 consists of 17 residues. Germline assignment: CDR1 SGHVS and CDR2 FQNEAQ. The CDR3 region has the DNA TGTGCCAGCAGCTTAGCGCTAGGAGCCTCGAACACCGGGGAGCTGTTTTTT. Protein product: CASSLALGASNTGELFF.

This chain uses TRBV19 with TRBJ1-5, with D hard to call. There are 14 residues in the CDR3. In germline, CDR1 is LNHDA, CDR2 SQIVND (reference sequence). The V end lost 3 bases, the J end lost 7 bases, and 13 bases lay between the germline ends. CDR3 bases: TGTGCCAGTAGTATTACCCACAGCAGCCAGCCCCAGCATTTT. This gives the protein CASSITHSSQPQHF. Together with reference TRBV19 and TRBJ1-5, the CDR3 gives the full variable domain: DGGITQSPKYLFRKEGQNVTLSCEQNLNHDAMYWYRQDPGQGLRLIYYSQIVNDFQKGDIAEGYSVSREKKESFPLTVTSAQKNPTAFYLCASSITHSSQPQHFGDGTRLSIL.